Below, 10 T cell receptor beta chains from the same sample are listed, as sequenced in a study of PD-1 blockade in classical Hodgkin lymphoma. The table came from immunoSEQ multiplex PCR; TCRdb's copy has only in-frame clones and leaves some out. The repertoire holds roughly 94,000 clones, 85% to 95% seen once, with just under 2% in the top ten. Indicated time point: cycle 4 day 1 (C4D1), after 6 weeks of nivolumab. Relapse was seen in all patients after autologous stem cell transplantation, and brentuximab vedotin exposure was variable. Material: peripheral blood mononuclear cells (PBMCs), obtained before the fourth cycle of nivolumab. Every receptor here comes from a human donor with classical Hodgkin lymphoma.

The chain recombines TRBV5-1 with TRBJ2-7; possibly TRBD1 for D (6 bases). Trimming removed 1 base at V and 2 bases at J, with 10 bases between. This CDR3 spans 14 amino acids. Germline loops: CDR1 SGHRS, CDR2 YFSETQ. The DNA for the CDR3 is TGCGCCAGCAGCTTGCGGGACATAACCTACGAGCAGTACTTC. The encoded protein is CASSLRDITYEQYF.

The chain is built from TRBV18 and TRBJ2-7; TRBD2 might be the D (6 bases). CDR1 and CDR2 from the germline V gene are KGHSH and LQKENI. This CDR3 is 14 amino acids long. The V end was cut by 2 bases, the J end by 6 bases, with 14 bases between. The CDR3 is CASSPSTREGEQYF. CDR3 nucleotides: TGTGCCAGCTCACCATCGACTAGAGAGGGCGAGCAGTACTTC.

This chain uses TRBV12-5 with TRBJ1-1; tentatively, D is TRBD1 (5 bases). This CDR3 contains 14 residues. V lost 6 bases, J lost 2 bases, and 13 bases lay in between. CDR1 LGHNT and CDR2 FRNRAP come from the germline V gene. In DNA, the CDR3 is TGTGCTAGTGGGCACGGGGGGGGAAACACTGAAGCTTTCTTT. This gives the protein CASGHGGGNTEAFF.

This rearrangement joins TRBV27 to TRBJ2-1, with 12 bases that match TRBD1. CDR1 and CDR2 (germline): MNHEY, SMNVEV (reference sequence). The CDR3 runs 15 residues. V shed 5 bases and J 9 bases; nucleotides not matched to a gene: 8. This CDR3 reads CASSLRDRGLREQFF. CDR3 in DNA: TGTGCCAGCAGTCTACGGGACAGGGGGCTTCGTGAGCAGTTCTTC.

The rearrangement uses TRBV11-2 and TRBJ2-7; 7 positions match TRBD2. The J segment lost 4 bases and the V segment lost 0 bases, leaving 9 bases of the junction unmatched. CDR3 length equals 16 residues. The germline V gene encodes CDR1 SGHAT and CDR2 FQNNGV. CDR3 in DNA: TGTGCCAGCAGCTTAGATATTGCGGGAGCCAGTTACGAGCAGTACTTC. This encodes CASSLDIAGASYEQYF.

This clone was found a few times. The rearrangement links TRBV28 to TRBJ1-1; D gene ambiguous. Trimming cost V 5 bases and J 2 bases, with 9 bases left between them. This CDR3 has 13 amino acids. Germline V lookup: CDR1 MDHEN, CDR2 SYDVKM. CDR3 sequence reads: CASSLPVNTEAFF. DNA of the CDR3: TGTGCCAGCAGTCTCCCTGTCAACACTGAAGCTTTCTTT.

This rearrangement joins TRBV18 to TRBJ1-5; D perhaps matches TRBD1 (5 bases). CDR3 length equals 17 residues. V was pared by 1 base and J by 6 bases, with 19 bases between. Germline V lookup: CDR1 KGHSH, CDR2 LQKENI. CDR3: CASSPQPSGQVGQPQHF. The CDR3 DNA sequence: TGTGCCAGCTCACCACAGCCATCGGGGCAGGTCGGTCAGCCCCAGCATTTT.

The chain links TRBV23-1 to TRBJ2-7; TRBD1 matches at 9 bases. TRBV23-1 is treated as an ORF (open reading frame) with a function not yet certain. The CDR3 is 16 residues long. The trim removed 1 base at V and 2 bases at J, leaving 6 bases unmatched. CDR3 sequence: CASSQFPGQGPYEQYF. CDR3 in DNA: TGCGCCAGCAGTCAATTCCCGGGACAGGGCCCCTACGAGCAGTACTTC.

Of note for this clone: One end of the junction fails to match germline, which may point to a read error. The V gene is TRBV7-7, the J gene TRBJ2-5; D call uncertain. CDR1 SSHAT and CDR2 FNYEAQ come from the germline V gene (reference sequence). This CDR3 has 15 amino acids. The CDR3 sequence: CASSSRWGDQETQYF. DNA for the CDR3: TGTGCTAGCAGCTCACGGTGGGGTGACCAAGAGACCCAGTACTTC.

The count of this clone is one. The chain combines TRBV6-6 with TRBJ1-2; D ambiguous. The CDR3 covers 15 residues. Trimming took 2 bases from V and 8 from J, leaving 18 bases between them. The germline V gene encodes CDR1 MNHNY and CDR2 SVGAGI (reference sequence). The CDR3 is CASSYVAGRPLGYTF. CDR3 nucleotides: TGTGCCAGCAGTTACGTAGCCGGACGGCCTCTAGGCTACACCTTC.